This is a list of T cell receptor beta chains from one sample in a study of cytomegalovirus exposure and HLA in healthy donors. Clones were sequenced by immunoSEQ multiplex PCR, and TCRdb holds only the in-frame ones, with some missing. The sample records some 200,000 clones, roughly 80% being singletons. The material sequenced was PBMCs. Every receptor here comes from a female donor in good health and CMV-seronegative. CDR3s leave out the opening cysteine and the closing phenylalanine or tryptophan. The order of the fields is V gene, J gene, CDR3 protein.

TRBV4-1	TRBJ2-3	ASSQGPGGATDTQY
TRBV7-6	TRBJ2-3	ASSRDSRTSTDTQY
TRBV13	TRBJ1-1	ASSLVTAYTEAF
TRBV6-5	TRBJ1-1	ASSIGQTEAF
TRBV2	TRBJ1-4	ASSERQGEVEKLF
TRBV9	TRBJ2-7	ASSVGVGSLSYEQY
TRBV7-9	TRBJ2-7	ASSKGTGETYEQY
TRBV6-5	TRBJ2-1	ASSYGLAGGNEQF
TRBV13	TRBJ1-4	ASSLRGGGNEKLF
TRBV30	TRBJ1-6	ACDRVTNSPLH
TRBV19	TRBJ1-3	ASSPRINRAGNTIY
TRBV7-9	TRBJ2-7	ASSPRDIPGEQY
TRBV7-9	TRBJ2-7	ASSLRSLGQGYYEQY
TRBV5-6	TRBJ1-2	ASGDSNYGYT
TRBV7-2	TRBJ1-1	ASSLGHLKTEAF
TRBV5-1	TRBJ2-1	ASTLEAATYNEQF
TRBV14	TRBJ2-1	ASSLNRILAGGYEQF
TRBV4-1	TRBJ2-7	ASSQLLAGDYEQY
TRBV2	TRBJ1-5	ASRITDRNSNQPQH
TRBV29-1	TRBJ1-6	SVGDRASPLH
TRBV4-1	TRBJ2-3	ASSLQPIQGPTDTQY
TRBV29-1	TRBJ2-7	SVEEETGLSYEQY
TRBV29-1	TRBJ2-2	SVPGQGGPGELF
TRBV7-3	TRBJ2-1	ASSLNGGGNINEQF
TRBV30	TRBJ1-5	AWNRGPNQPQH
TRBV30	TRBJ2-2	ARDTRRTSGGNTGELF
TRBV5-1	TRBJ1-1	ASSFEVNTEAF
TRBV2	TRBJ1-5	ASRGTANQPQH
TRBV6-5	TRBJ2-7	ASSYSGTDNYEQY
TRBV28	TRBJ2-5	ASSLGGVGETQY
TRBV28	TRBJ1-4	ASRSMKPRDTISDEKLF
TRBV23-1	TRBJ1-2	ASSQPKHRGPVYGYT
TRBV7-9	TRBJ2-7	ASSLGTRDLGQY
TRBV11-3	TRBJ1-1	ASSFGTGSEAF
TRBV11-2	TRBJ2-7	ASSLASGLSYEQY
TRBV6-5	TRBJ2-3	ASNPLGADTQY
TRBV7-9	TRBJ2-7	ASSWTGMYEQY
TRBV28	TRBJ1-1	ASSLGQGGTEAF
TRBV29-1	TRBJ2-7	SVGYPTGMGEQY
TRBV7-9	TRBJ2-1	ASTPPGSRYNEQF
TRBV2	TRBJ2-2	ASSRAGAINTGELF
TRBV5-1	TRBJ1-5	ASSPGTGNNQPQH
TRBV5-1	TRBJ1-2	ASSLVQGARGYT
TRBV5-1	TRBJ2-7	ASSAGTSSNEQY
TRBV19	TRBJ2-1	ASSMGLEQF
TRBV27	TRBJ2-4	ASSSGSKNIQY
TRBV9	TRBJ1-1	ASSGQGAGTEAF
TRBV27	TRBJ2-5	ASSSLARAPETQY
TRBV5-1	TRBJ1-1	ASSIDRAATEAF
TRBV7-6	TRBJ1-6	ASSRKSVGANSPLH
TRBV14	TRBJ1-6	ASSQDWALSYNSPLH